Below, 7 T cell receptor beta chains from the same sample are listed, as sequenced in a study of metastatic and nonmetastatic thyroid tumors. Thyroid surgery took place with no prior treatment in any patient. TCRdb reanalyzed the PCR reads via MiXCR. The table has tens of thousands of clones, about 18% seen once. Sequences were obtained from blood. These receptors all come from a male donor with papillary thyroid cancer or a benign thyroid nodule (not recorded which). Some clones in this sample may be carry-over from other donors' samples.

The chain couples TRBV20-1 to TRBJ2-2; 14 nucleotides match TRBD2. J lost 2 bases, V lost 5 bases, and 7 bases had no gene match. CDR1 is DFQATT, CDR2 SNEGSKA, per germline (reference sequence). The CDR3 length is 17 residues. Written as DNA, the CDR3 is TGCAGTGCTGCCGGGACTAGCGGGGGATCTAACACCGGGGAGCTGTTTTTT. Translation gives CSAAGTSGGSNTGELFF.

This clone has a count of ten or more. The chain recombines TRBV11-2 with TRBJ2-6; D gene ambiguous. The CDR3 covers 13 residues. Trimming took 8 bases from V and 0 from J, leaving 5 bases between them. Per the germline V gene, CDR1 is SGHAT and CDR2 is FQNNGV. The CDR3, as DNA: TGTGCCAGCGGCCTCTCTGGGGCCAACGTCCTGACTTTC. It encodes CASGLSGANVLTF.

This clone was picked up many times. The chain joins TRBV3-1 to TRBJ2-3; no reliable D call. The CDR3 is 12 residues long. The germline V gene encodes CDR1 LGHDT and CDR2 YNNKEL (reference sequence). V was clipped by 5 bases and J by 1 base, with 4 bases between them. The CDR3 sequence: CASSRGTDTQYF. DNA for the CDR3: TGTGCCAGCAGCAGGGGCACAGATACGCAGTATTTT.

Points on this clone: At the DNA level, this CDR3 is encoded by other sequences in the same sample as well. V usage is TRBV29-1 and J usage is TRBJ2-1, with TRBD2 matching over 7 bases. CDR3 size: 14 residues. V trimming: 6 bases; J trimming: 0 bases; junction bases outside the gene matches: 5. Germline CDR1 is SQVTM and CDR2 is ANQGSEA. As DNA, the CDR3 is TGCAGCGTCGGCGGGAGAATCTCCTACAATGAGCAGTTCTTC. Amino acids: CSVGGRISYNEQFF.

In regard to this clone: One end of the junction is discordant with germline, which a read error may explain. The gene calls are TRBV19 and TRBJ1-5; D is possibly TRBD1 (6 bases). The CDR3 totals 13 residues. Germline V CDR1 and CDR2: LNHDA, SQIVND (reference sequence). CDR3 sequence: CASRTGCGQPQHF. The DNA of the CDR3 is TGTGCCAGTAGAACAGGGTGCGGGCAGCCCCAACATTTT. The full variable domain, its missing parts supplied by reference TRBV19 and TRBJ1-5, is DGGITQSPKYLFRKEGQNVTLSCEQNLNHDAMYWYRQDPGQGLRLIYYSQIVNDFQKGDIAEGYSVSREKKESFPLTVTSAQKNPTAFYLCASRTGCGQPQHFGDGTRLSIL.

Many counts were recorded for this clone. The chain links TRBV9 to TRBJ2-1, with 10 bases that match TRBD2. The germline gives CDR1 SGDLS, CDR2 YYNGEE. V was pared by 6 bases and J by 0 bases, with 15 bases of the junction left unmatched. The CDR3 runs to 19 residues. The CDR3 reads CASTGVEASGGYSYNEQFF. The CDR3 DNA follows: TGTGCCAGCACCGGAGTCGAGGCTAGCGGGGGCTACTCCTACAATGAGCAGTTCTTC.

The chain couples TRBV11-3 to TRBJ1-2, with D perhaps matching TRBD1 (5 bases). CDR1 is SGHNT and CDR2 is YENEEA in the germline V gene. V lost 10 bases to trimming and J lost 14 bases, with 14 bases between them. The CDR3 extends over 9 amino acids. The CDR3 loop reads CATRRQGTF. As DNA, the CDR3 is TGTGCCACTCGGAGGCAGGGTACCTTC.